Following are 7 T cell receptor beta chains from one sample sequenced in a study of blood T cell repertoires in COVID-19. Some clones are missing from TCRdb's copy, which holds only in-frame ones; the method was immunoSEQ multiplex PCR. The table lists tens of thousands of clones, around four fifths of them singletons, with around 17% in the top ten. The sample was peripheral blood. Source of these receptors: a human donor in a cohort sampled during active COVID-19.

CDR3 in amino acids: CASSFATGGNYGYTF. CDR3 nucleotides: TGTGCCAGTAGTTTCGCGACAGGGGGCAACTATGGCTACACCTTC. The chain links TRBV19 to TRBJ1-2, with 10 bases identical to TRBD1. Germline V gene sequence: CDR1 LNHDA, CDR2 SQIVND (reference sequence). The CDR3 loop spans 15 amino acids. The V gene end was trimmed by 5 bases and the J gene end by 2 bases; junction bases not matched to a gene: 5.

The gene calls are TRBV6-1 and TRBJ2-7; possible D gene TRBD2, 6 bases. Trimming left V 3 bases short and J 3 bases short, with 6 bases between. The CDR3 contains 12 residues. Germline V gene data show CDR1 as MNHNS and CDR2 as SASEGT. For the CDR3, the DNA is TGTGCCAGCAGTGACGGGAGCTACGAGCAGTACTTC. Translating it yields CASSDGSYEQYF.

This clone was found once. At one of its ends the junction is not consistent with the germline gene, which may arise from a read error. The chain employs TRBV11-2 and TRBJ2-6, with 10 bases lining up with TRBD1. The CDR3 covers 19 residues. Germline CDR1 reads SGHAT; CDR2 reads FQNNGV. CDR3 nucleotide sequence: TGTGCCAGCAGTTTAGGGTTGGGGACAGGGGTTTCTGGGGCCAACGTCCTGACTTTC. This codes for CASSLGLGTGVSGANVLTF.

V gene TRBV7-9 combines with J gene TRBJ2-1, with 10 bases matching TRBD2. Germline CDR1 is SEHNR and CDR2 is FQNEAQ (reference sequence). J was trimmed by 12 bases and V by 4 bases; bases with no gene match: 12. This CDR3 comprises 15 residues. CDR3: CASSSSGSPRSGQFF. The DNA of the CDR3 is TGTGCCAGCAGCTCTAGCGGGAGTCCACGCTCCGGGCAGTTCTTC.

This clone was detected a few times. The V gene is TRBV6-5, the J gene TRBJ2-7; TRBD2 matches 9 bases. The CDR3 sequence is 14 residues long. Trimming cost V 6 bases and J 7 bases; bases outside gene matches: 10. Germline CDR1 reads MNHEY; CDR2 reads SVGAGI. CDR3 sequence: CASSAGTSLREQYF. The CDR3 region has the DNA TGTGCCAGCAGCGCCGGGACTAGCCTACGGGAGCAGTACTTC.

The chain joins TRBV14 to TRBJ2-1; 10 bases line up with TRBD2. The trim removed 0 bases at V and 1 base at J, leaving 12 bases unmatched. Germline loops: CDR1 SGHDN, CDR2 FVKESK. The CDR3 runs 20 residues. The CDR3 DNA reads TGTGCCAGCAGCCAAGAACGGGTCGTTCAGCGGGGGGGATCCTACAATGAGCAGTTCTTC. It yields the protein CASSQERVVQRGGSYNEQFF.

This clone was counted only a few times. This rearrangement joins TRBV19 to TRBJ1-4; no clear D gene. This CDR3 has 17 amino acids. CDR1 LNHDA and CDR2 SQIVND come from the germline V gene (reference sequence). V lost 3 bases and J 3 bases, leaving 17 bases between the germline ends. In nucleotides, the CDR3 is TGTGCCAGTAGTATCGGCAGGACTCAAGGATCTAATGAAAAACTGTTTTTT. Protein: CASSIGRTQGSNEKLFF.